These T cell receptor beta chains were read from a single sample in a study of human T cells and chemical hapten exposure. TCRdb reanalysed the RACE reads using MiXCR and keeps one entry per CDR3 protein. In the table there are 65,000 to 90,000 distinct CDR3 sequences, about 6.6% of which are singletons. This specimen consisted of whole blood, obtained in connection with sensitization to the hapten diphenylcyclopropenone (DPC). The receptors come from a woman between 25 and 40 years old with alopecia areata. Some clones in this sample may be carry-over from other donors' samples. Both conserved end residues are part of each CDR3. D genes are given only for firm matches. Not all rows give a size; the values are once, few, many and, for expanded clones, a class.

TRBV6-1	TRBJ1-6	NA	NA	TGTGCCAGCGCCCCGGACAGAAGAAATTCACCCCTCCACTTT	CASAPDRRNSPLHF
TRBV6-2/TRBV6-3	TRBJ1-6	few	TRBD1	TGTGCCAGCAGTTACCCAAGACAGGGTACGAATTCACCCCTCCACTTT	CASSYPRQGTNSPLHF
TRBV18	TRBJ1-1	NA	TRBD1	TGTGCCAGCTCACCCGGACAGGACTACACTGAAGCTTTCTTT	CASSPGQDYTEAFF
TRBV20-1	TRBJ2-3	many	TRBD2	TGCAGTGCTAGTAATCTAGCGGGGAAAACAGATACGCAGTATTTT	CSASNLAGKTDTQYF
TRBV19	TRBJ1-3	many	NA	TGTGCCAGTAGTATCCCGCGGAGCACCATATATTTT	CASSIPRSTIYF
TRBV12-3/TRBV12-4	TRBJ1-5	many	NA	TGTGCCAGCCAAAGGGGAAGCAATCAGCCCCAGCATTTT	CASQRGSNQPQHF
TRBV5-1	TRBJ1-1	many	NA	TGCGCCAGCAGCTTGGGGACGGCATGGACTGAAGCTTTCTTT	CASSLGTAWTEAFF
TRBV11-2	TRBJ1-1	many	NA	TGTGCCAGCAGCTACTCTACAGGAGTGAACACTGAAGCTTTCTTT	CASSYSTGVNTEAFF
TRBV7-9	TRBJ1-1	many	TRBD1	TGTGCCAGCAGCTTACCGACAGGGGGCGGGTTAGCTTTCTTT	CASSLPTGGGLAFF
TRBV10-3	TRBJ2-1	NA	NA	TGTGCCATCAGTGAGTCGCAGGTGAATGAGCAGTTCTTC	CAISESQVNEQFF
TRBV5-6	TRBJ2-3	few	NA	TGTGCCAGCAGCTTGAGTGGCTCCGATGGAGGGTACACAGATACGCAGTATTTT	CASSLSGSDGGYTDTQYF
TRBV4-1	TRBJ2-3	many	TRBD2	TGCGCCAGCAGCCAAGATAGTAGCGGGAGGAATACGCAGTATTTT	CASSQDSSGRNTQYF
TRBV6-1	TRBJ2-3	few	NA	TGTGCCAGCAAACTCAGGGGTTCAGATACGCAGTATTTT	CASKLRGSDTQYF
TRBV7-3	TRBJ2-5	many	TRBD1	TGTGCCAGCAGCCCACAGGGGGAAGAGACCCAGTACTTC	CASSPQGEETQYF
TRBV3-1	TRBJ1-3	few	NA	TGTGCCAGCAGCCATGACTGGAGCGGATCTGGAAACACCATATATTTT	CASSHDWSGSGNTIYF
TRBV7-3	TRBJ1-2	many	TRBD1	TGTGCCAGCAGCTTAAGGGTCAGGGGGACGGATAGCTATGGCTACACCTTC	CASSLRVRGTDSYGYTF
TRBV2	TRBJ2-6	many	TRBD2	TGTGCCCGCAATCTGGCGGGGGGCCCTGGGGCCAACGTCCTGACTTTC	CARNLAGGPGANVLTF
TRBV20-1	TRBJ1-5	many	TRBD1	TGCAGTGCTAGTCTCCTCAGGGGGAATCAGCCCCAGCATTTT	CSASLLRGNQPQHF
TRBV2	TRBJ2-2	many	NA	TGTGCCAGCAGGGACGATTTCGGGGAGCTGTTTTTT	CASRDDFGELFF
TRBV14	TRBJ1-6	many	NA	TGTGCCAGCAGCCAAGACATTGGGGGGAGTTCACCCCTCCACTTT	CASSQDIGGSSPLHF
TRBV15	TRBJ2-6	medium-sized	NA	TGTGCCACCAGCAGAGGTTCCTCTGGGGCCAACGTCCTGACTTTC	CATSRGSSGANVLTF
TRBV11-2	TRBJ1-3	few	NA	TGTGCCAGCAGCTTATTTTCCGGCTCCTCTCGAAACACCATATATTTT	CASSLFSGSSRNTIYF
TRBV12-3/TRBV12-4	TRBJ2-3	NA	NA	TGTGCCAGCAGCGGACCTAAAAGACAGGTCACAGATACGCAGTATTTT	CASSGPKRQVTDTQYF
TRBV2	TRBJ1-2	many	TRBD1	TGTGCCAGCAGTGAAGAACAGGGGGCTGGTGGCTACACCTTC	CASSEEQGAGGYTF
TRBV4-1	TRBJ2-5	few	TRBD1	TGCGCCAGCAGCCAAGATAGACAGGGAATACAAGAGACCCAGTACTTC	CASSQDRQGIQETQYF
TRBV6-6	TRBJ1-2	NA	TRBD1	TGTGCCAGCAGGCTCGGAGGACAGGGGGGGGTAACTAACTATGGCTACACCTTC	CASRLGGQGGVTNYGYTF
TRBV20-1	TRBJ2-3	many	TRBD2	TGCAGTGCGCAATCGGGGGGGTCAAATACGCAGTATTTT	CSAQSGGSNTQYF
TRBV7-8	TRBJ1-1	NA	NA	TGTGCCAGCAGCTTAAACAGGTGGTCAGACACTGAAGCTTTCTTT	CASSLNRWSDTEAFF
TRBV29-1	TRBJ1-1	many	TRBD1	TGCAGCGCCATACAGGGGGGTACTGAAGCTTTCTTT	CSAIQGGTEAFF
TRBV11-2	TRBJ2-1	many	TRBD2	TGTGCCAGCAGCCCGTCCTGGGGGGGGAAAATGGATGAGCAGTTCTTC	CASSPSWGGKMDEQFF
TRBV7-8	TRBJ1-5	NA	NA	TGTGCCAGCAGCTTATCTGGGGTTTATAGCAATCAGCCCCAGCATTTT	CASSLSGVYSNQPQHF